This T cell receptor (beta chain) was recovered during a study of T cell repertoires in cytomegalovirus infection. With regard to this clonotype: The target antigen is unknown.

TCRdb called the reads again in MiXCR, with one record for every CDR3 protein. Here the sample spans around 130,000 distinct CDR3 sequences, under 30% being singletons. J was trimmed by 8 bases and V by 0 bases; bases with no gene match: 5. From germline, CDR1 is MNHEY and CDR2 SVGAGI. The CDR3 contains 14 residues. What was sequenced was PBMCs, sequenced either directly or after in vitro stimulation (not recorded which). The chain is built from TRBV6-5 and TRBJ1-2; 8 nucleotides align to TRBD1. The TCR was taken from a human donor in good health (CMV status not recorded). Some clones in this sample may be carry-over from other donors' samples. The CDR3 sequence: CASSYSQGAQGYTF. CDR3 DNA: TGTGCCAGCAGTTACTCGCAGGGGGCGCAGGGCTACACCTTC.